The 31 T cell receptor beta chains in this list originate from one sample, sequenced in a study of T-cell reconstitution after alpha-beta-depleted transplantation in children. Using unique molecular identifiers, the investigators prepared the TCRbeta library. TCRdb re-called the PCR reads with MiXCR, one entry per CDR3 protein. The sample yields 55,000 to 90,000 distinct CDR3 sequences, roughly 4.9% seen once. This material consisted of PBMCs, mostly from graft donor cells, taken 180 days after TCRalphabeta/CD19-depleted stem cell transplant. The origin of the receptors is a boy younger than two who had a stem cell transplant for acute myeloid leukemia, so the T cells may come from the graft donor.

The rearrangement links TRBV9 to TRBJ2-7, with D unclear. V was pared by 1 base and J by 4 bases, with 6 bases between. CDR1 SGDLS and CDR2 YYNGEE come from the germline V gene. This CDR3 comprises 12 residues. CDR3 in DNA: TGTGCCAGCAGCGTACCGTCTTACGAGCAGTACGTC. Protein: CASSVPSYEQYV.

This clonotype was picked up many times. The rearrangement links TRBV4-3 to TRBJ2-1; the match to TRBD2 covers 11 bases. The CDR3 is made up of 20 amino acids. Trimming cost V 7 bases and J 2 bases; bases outside gene matches: 19. Germline V gives CDR1 LGHNA, CDR2 YSLEER. The CDR3 nucleotides read TGCGCCAGCACCCCCGGAGGGGTAGCGGGGGGGCCCTACCCCTACAATGAGCAGTTCTTC. It encodes CASTPGGVAGGPYPYNEQFF.

This clonotype was detected many times. The V gene is TRBV11-1, the J gene TRBJ2-2; D might be TRBD1 (6 bases). Trimming removed 10 bases at V and 3 bases at J, with 27 bases between. Germline V gene data show CDR1 as SGHAT and CDR2 as FQDESV (reference sequence). This CDR3 is built from 18 residues. The CDR3 is CATLEGQSERTYTGELFF. DNA of the CDR3: TGTGCCACCCTCGAAGGACAGTCCGAAAGAACCTACACCGGGGAGCTGTTTTTT.

This clonotype was detected many times. The gene calls are TRBV29-1 and TRBJ2-2; 9 positions agree with TRBD1. Trimming cost V 7 bases and J 1 base; bases outside gene matches: 4. CDR3 size: 14 residues. CDR1 and CDR2 (germline): SQVTM, ANQGSEA. In DNA form, the CDR3 reads TGCAGCGCCGGACAGGGGCGGAACACCGGGGAGCTGTTTTTT. It codes for CSAGQGRNTGELFF.

This clonotype was recorded many times. The V gene is TRBV18, the J gene TRBJ2-1, with D tentatively TRBD1 (5 bases). The germline V gene encodes CDR1 KGHSH and CDR2 LQKENI. The CDR3 consists of 14 residues. Trimming took 4 bases from V and 3 from J, leaving 10 bases between them. The CDR3 loop reads CASSQIDSYNEQFF. CDR3 coding DNA: TGTGCCAGCTCACAAATTGACAGCTACAATGAGCAGTTCTTC.

The gene calls are TRBV19 and TRBJ1-1; D not resolved. CDR3 length equals 12 residues. Germline V gene data show CDR1 as LNHDA and CDR2 as SQIVND (reference sequence). V was pared by 5 bases and J by 1 base, with 5 bases between. CDR3 DNA sequence: TGTGCCAGTAGTTCGTGGAACACTGAAGCTTTCTTT. Translating it yields CASSSWNTEAFF.

Many counts were recorded for this clonotype. The chain recombines TRBV5-1 with TRBJ2-1; unclear D gene. Germline V gene lookup returns CDR1 SGHRS and CDR2 YFSETQ. V lost 0 bases, J lost 0 bases, and 10 bases lay in between. The CDR3 has 16 amino acids. The CDR3 reads CASSLEYGSSYNEQFF. In DNA form, the CDR3 reads TGCGCCAGCAGCTTGGAGTATGGCAGCTCCTACAATGAGCAGTTCTTC.

This clonotype was seen at least ten times. The chain links TRBV12-3 or TRBV12-4 to TRBJ2-1; 7 positions agree with TRBD2. This CDR3 has 15 residues. Trimming took 3 bases from V and 5 from J; bases not matched to a gene: 7. Here the CDR3 DNA reads TGTGCCAGCAGTTTGGGCGGGGGAACTGACAATGAGCAGTTCTTC. Its translation is CASSLGGGTDNEQFF.

This clonotype has a count of ten or more. This chain connects TRBV14 to TRBJ1-3, with no clear D. The CDR3 loop spans 14 amino acids. Germline V CDR1 and CDR2: SGHDN, FVKESK. V lost 1 base and J 0 bases, leaving 4 bases between the germline ends. The CDR3 is CASSQVDSGNTIYF. The DNA of the CDR3 is TGTGCCAGCAGCCAAGTTGACTCTGGAAACACCATATATTTT.

The chain combines TRBV6-2 or TRBV6-3 with TRBJ2-1, with D possibly being TRBD1 or TRBD2 (6 bases each). V lost 6 bases, J lost 0 bases, and 30 bases lay in between. Germline V gene sequence: CDR1 MNHEY, CDR2 SVGEGT. This CDR3 spans 21 amino acids. The CDR3 DNA reads TGTGCCAGCAGCAACGCGTATGGGGGGCCATCCTATGATGACTCCTACAATGAGCAGTTCTTC. The encoded protein is CASSNAYGGPSYDDSYNEQFF.

This clonotype was detected many times. V usage is TRBV4-3 and J usage is TRBJ2-2, with D possibly matching TRBD1 (6 bases). CDR3 size: 14 residues. Trimming shortened V by 1 base and J by 6 bases, and 9 bases separated the two germline ends. Germline values: CDR1 LGHNA, CDR2 YSLEER. The DNA of the CDR3 is TGCGCCAGCAGCCAAGTGGCAGGGGCCGGGGAGCTGTTTTTT. Its translation is CASSQVAGAGELFF.

The rearrangement links TRBV29-1 to TRBJ1-1, with D hard to call. The CDR3 length is 13 residues. Trimming pared 0 bases from V and 1 base from J, leaving 6 bases between. Germline CDR1 and CDR2: SQVTM and ANQGSEA. CDR3 in amino acids: CSVEDRRNTEAFF. The CDR3 bases are TGCAGCGTTGAAGATCGCAGGAACACTGAAGCTTTCTTT.

This clonotype has a count of ten or more. This chain joins TRBV9 and TRBJ2-5; 10 bases fit TRBD1. The germline CDR1 and CDR2 sequences are SGDLS and YYNGEE. The CDR3 is 14 amino acids. After removal of 0 bases from V and 4 bases from J, the junction contained 0 bases not matched to a gene. In DNA, the CDR3 is TGTGCCAGCAGCGTAGGGGACAGGGGAGAGACCCAGTACTTC. This codes for CASSVGDRGETQYF.

The V call is TRBV20-1, the J call TRBJ2-7, with D perhaps given as TRBD1 or TRBD2 (5 bases each). Germline CDR1 is DFQATT and CDR2 is SNEGSKA (reference sequence). The CDR3 is 15 amino acids. The DNA of the CDR3 is TGCTTCGGTAGAGAGGCGCCAGGGAGTGGGTACGAGCAGTACGTC. Amino acid sequence: CFGREAPGSGYEQYV.

This clonotype was picked up many times. The chain combines TRBV12-3 or TRBV12-4 with TRBJ2-5; D tentatively fits TRBD1 or TRBD2 (5 bases each). Trimming cost V 5 bases and J 4 bases, with 8 bases left between them. The CDR3 extends over 12 amino acids. In DNA, the CDR3 is TGTGCCAGCAGTGGGGGAGCAGAGACCCAGTACTTC. As protein: CASSGGAETQYF.

This clonotype has ten or more counts. CDR3 in DNA: TGCGCCAGCAGCTTGGACAGGGATCAGCCCCAGCATTTT. Residues: CASSLDRDQPQHF. This sequence joins TRBV5-1 and TRBJ1-5; tentative D call: TRBD1 (6 bases). The V and J ends lost 0 bases and 5 bases respectively, with 6 bases between them. Germline CDR1 reads SGHRS; CDR2 reads YFSETQ. The CDR3 loop spans 13 amino acids. Complete variable domain (other parts from reference TRBV5-1 and TRBJ1-5): KAGVTQTPRYLIKTRGQQVTLSCSPISGHRSVSWYQQTPGQGLQFLFEYFSETQRNKGNFPGRFSGRQFSNSRSEMNVSTLELGDSALYLCASSLDRDQPQHFGDGTRLSIL.

This clonotype occurred many times. This chain joins TRBV27 and TRBJ2-7; D not resolved. This CDR3 spans 10 amino acids. Trimming left V 5 bases short and J 4 bases short, with 3 bases between. CDR1 and CDR2 from the germline V gene are MNHEY and SMNVEV (reference sequence). CDR3 nucleotides: TGTGCCAGCAGTAAGTACGAGCAGTACTTC. This codes for CASSKYEQYF.

This clonotype appeared many times. CDR3 nucleotide sequence: TGTGCCAGCAGCTTAGATGTCAACCAGAACAATGAGCAGTTCTTC. It codes for CASSLDVNQNNEQFF. The chain employs TRBV7-2 and TRBJ2-1; D gene ambiguous. From germline, CDR1 is SGHTA and CDR2 FQGNSA. Trimming left V 1 base short and J 5 bases short, with 12 bases between. The CDR3 loop spans 15 amino acids.

This clonotype has a handful of counts. Possible read error: a much larger clone is one base away. The chain employs TRBV12-3 or TRBV12-4 and TRBJ2-4; D unclear. The CDR3 has 18 residues. CDR3 loop: CTSSFRSAHLLAKNIQYF. As DNA, the CDR3 is TGTACCAGCAGTTTTAGGTCAGCTCATCTTCTAGCCAAAAACATTCAGTACTTC.

This clonotype showed up many times. This sequence joins TRBV18 and TRBJ1-1, with D perhaps matching TRBD1 (5 bases). Per germline, CDR1 KGHSH and CDR2 LQKENI. Trimming pared 5 bases from V and 1 base from J, leaving 11 bases between. This CDR3 comprises 14 residues. The CDR3 spells CASSTRGENTEAFF. The CDR3 DNA sequence: TGTGCCAGCTCAACTCGGGGGGAGAACACTGAAGCTTTCTTT.

This clonotype was seen many times. The gene calls are TRBV20-1 and TRBJ2-6, with D uncertain. The V gene lost 3 bases and the J gene lost 2 bases, with 5 bases spanning the gap. The CDR3 extends over 13 amino acids. Germline CDR1 reads DFQATT; CDR2 reads SNEGSKA (reference sequence). CDR3 residues: CSARGAGANVLTF. CDR3 DNA: TGCAGTGCTAGGGGCGCTGGGGCCAACGTCCTGACTTTC.

This clonotype was counted many times. This chain uses TRBV5-1 with TRBJ2-3; D ambiguous. Germline V CDR1 and CDR2: SGHRS, YFSETQ. The V end lost 4 bases, the J end lost 5 bases, and 8 bases lay between the germline ends. This CDR3 spans 12 amino acids. The CDR3 DNA reads TGCGCCAGCAGCACGCTCAGAGATACGCAGTATTTT. Amino acid sequence: CASSTLRDTQYF.

There are many counts of this clonotype. The CDR3 nucleotides read TGTGCCAGCACCCTTGACCGGAATCAGCCCCAGCATTTT. This translates into CASTLDRNQPQHF. This chain connects TRBV12-3 or TRBV12-4 to TRBJ1-5; no definite D call. The CDR3 has 13 residues. Trimming pared 7 bases from V and 4 bases from J, leaving 11 bases between.

This clonotype was seen ten or more times. The chain joins TRBV12-3 or TRBV12-4 to TRBJ1-5, with 7 bases fitting TRBD1. The trim removed 6 bases at V and 4 bases at J, leaving 9 bases unmatched. This CDR3 is 15 amino acids long. CDR3: CASSIGQVRNQPQHF. The CDR3 nucleotides are TGTGCCAGCAGCATCGGACAGGTACGGAATCAGCCCCAGCATTTT.

There are many counts of this clonotype. The chain links TRBV5-6 to TRBJ2-5; D is undetermined. The V and J ends lost 0 bases and 4 bases respectively, with 10 bases between them. The CDR3 has 14 amino acids. CDR1 SGHDT and CDR2 YYEEEE come from the germline V gene. The CDR3 spells CASSLGQNGETQYF. The CDR3 nucleotides are TGTGCCAGCAGCTTGGGCCAGAATGGAGAGACCCAGTACTTC.

This clonotype was counted many times. The V gene is TRBV11-2, the J gene TRBJ2-1; the match to TRBD2 covers 14 bases. Germline V gives CDR1 SGHAT, CDR2 FQNNGV. The CDR3 is 20 amino acids. J lost 5 bases, V lost 0 bases, and 12 bases had no gene match. The CDR3 region is CASSLDLRTSGGFSNNEQFF. In DNA form, the CDR3 reads TGTGCCAGCAGCTTAGATCTCCGGACTAGCGGGGGGTTCTCGAACAATGAGCAGTTCTTC.

Ten or more counts support this clonotype. The chain links TRBV3-1 to TRBJ2-3; a weak D match, TRBD1 (8 bases). The V and J ends lost 0 bases and 4 bases respectively, with 17 bases between them. Per germline, CDR1 LGHDT and CDR2 YNNKEL (reference sequence). This CDR3 is built from 17 residues. CDR3 protein: CASSQDRRTGRADTQYF. The CDR3 DNA follows: TGTGCCAGCAGCCAAGATAGGAGGACAGGGAGGGCAGATACGCAGTATTTT.

This clonotype was counted ten times or more. The chain carries TRBV12-3 or TRBV12-4 and TRBJ2-1, with a possible D match to TRBD1 (5 bases). This CDR3 region has 14 residues. Between the trimmed V and J ends, which lost 6 bases and 0 bases, there was a span of 9 bases. CDR3 region: CASSDSSSYNEQFF. The CDR3 bases are TGTGCCAGCAGCGACAGCAGCTCCTACAATGAGCAGTTCTTC.

This clonotype was detected many times. V and J are TRBV6-5 and TRBJ1-4; D call uncertain. The CDR3 has 14 amino acids. Germline V gene data show CDR1 as MNHEY and CDR2 as SVGAGI. The ends were cut back, 2 bases at V and 5 bases at J, with 9 bases in the middle. The CDR3 DNA sequence: TGTGCCAGCAGTTACGTAGCGGACAATGAAAAACTGTTTTTT. Protein: CASSYVADNEKLFF.

This clonotype was counted at least ten times. V usage is TRBV7-2 and J usage is TRBJ2-3, with D maybe TRBD1 (6 bases). The ends were cut back, 5 bases at V and 0 bases at J, with 9 bases in the middle. This CDR3 has 14 amino acids. Germline V CDR1 and CDR2: SGHTA, FQGNSA. CDR3 nucleotides: TGTGCCAGCAGCCGGGACACTAGCACAGATACGCAGTATTTT. Amino acids: CASSRDTSTDTQYF.

This clonotype has at least ten counts. This chain joins TRBV20-1 and TRBJ2-3, with D perhaps matching TRBD1 (6 bases). The CDR3 covers 13 residues. From germline, CDR1 is DFQATT and CDR2 SNEGSKA (reference sequence). The V end lost 5 bases, the J end lost 11 bases, and 20 bases lay between the germline ends. CDR3 sequence: CSAVTGTPRVQYF. CDR3 nucleotides: TGCAGTGCTGTCACCGGGACACCCCGGGTGCAGTATTTT.